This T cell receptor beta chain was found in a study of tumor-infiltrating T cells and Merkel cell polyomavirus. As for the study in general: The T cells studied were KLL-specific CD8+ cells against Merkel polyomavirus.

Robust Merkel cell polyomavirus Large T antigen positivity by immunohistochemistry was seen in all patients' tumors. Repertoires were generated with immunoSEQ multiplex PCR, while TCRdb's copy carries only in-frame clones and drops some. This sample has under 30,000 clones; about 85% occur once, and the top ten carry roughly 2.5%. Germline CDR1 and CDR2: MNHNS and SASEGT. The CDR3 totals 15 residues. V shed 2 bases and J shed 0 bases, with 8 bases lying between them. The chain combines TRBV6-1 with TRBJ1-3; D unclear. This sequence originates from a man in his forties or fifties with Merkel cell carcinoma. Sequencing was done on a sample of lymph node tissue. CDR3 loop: CASSESLSSGNTIYF. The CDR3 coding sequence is TGTGCCAGCAGTGAATCCCTGAGCTCTGGAAACACCATATATTTT.